This TCR beta chain was profiled in a study of graft-versus-host responses after intestinal transplantation. Study overall: Every transplant recipient was induced with anti-thymocyte globulin, then maintained on tacrolimus and steroids for around 3 years. Notes on the study in general: Circulating GvH clone levels at their peak were associated with HvG declines (early post-transplant).

A remark on this clone: Its antigen is as yet unknown.

V was clipped by 4 bases and J by 9 bases; unmatched bases: 9. The V gene's germline CDR1 is SGHRS and CDR2 YFSETQ. The CDR3 is made up of 14 amino acids. Libraries were prepared by immunoSEQ multiplex PCR; TCRdb keeps only in-frame clonotypes and omits some of them. The table includes about 8,200 clones, over 85% detected once. The sequenced sample was PBMCs, obtained 11 days after intestinal transplantation. This receptor was obtained from a human patient who received an intestinal transplant, so some T cells may come from the graft donor. The V call is TRBV5-1, the J call TRBJ2-1; the match to TRBD1 covers 8 bases. The CDR3 loop is CASSVGQGTPEQFF. CDR3 nucleotide sequence: TGCGCCAGCAGCGTCGGACAGGGCACCCCTGAGCAGTTCTTC.